This T cell receptor beta chain was captured by sequencing in a study of T cell responses to AZD1222 COVID-19 vaccine. Broader study findings: Nearly half of spike-specific TCRs reportedly target variant regions that are unmutated in the B.1.351 and B.1.1.7 variants.

Some clones are missing from TCRdb's copy, which holds only in-frame ones; the method was immunoSEQ multiplex PCR. The sample lists about 110,000 clones; around 96% were seen once. Germline values: CDR1 MDHEN, CDR2 SYDVKM. The CDR3 is made up of 16 amino acids. V lost 0 bases and J 3 bases, leaving 12 bases between the germline ends. In regard to this clone: Its antigen is not known.

The V gene is TRBV28, the J gene TRBJ1-5; the D gene is possibly TRBD1 (5 bases). This sequence was found in an adult in good health. The sequencing here drew on peripheral blood, taken on day 0 of AZD1222 vaccination. CDR3 residues: CASSLWAGVSNQPQHF. In nucleotides, the CDR3 is TGTGCCAGCAGTTTATGGGCGGGGGTGTCCAATCAGCCCCAGCATTTT.